This TCR beta chain was documented in a study of blood T cell repertoires in COVID-19. As for the study in general: Samples taken during acute and convalescent COVID-19 were collected in the United States, Italy and Spain. PBMCs, B-cell-depleted T cells, or T cells provided the cDNA or gDNA that made up the material.

Original processing methods: Amplification of reference gene primers provided the estimated nucleated cell counts. Assay used: immunoSEQ multiplex PCR; TCRdb lists only in-frame clones, some missing. That table supplies the V and J calls and clone size; D and trimming were determined from the DNA. The table records roughly 120,000 clones, about 82% of them present only once. Unmatched junction bases numbered 4, after V lost 7 bases and J lost 8 bases. The CDR3 consists of 12 residues. Germline V gives CDR1 SGHTA, CDR2 FQGNSA. The origin of this receptor is a human donor in a cohort sampled during active COVID-19. This chain connects TRBV7-2 to TRBJ1-4, with 7 bases fitting TRBD1. Sequenced input: peripheral blood. CDR3 bases: TGTGCCAGCACCGCACAGGGGGAAAAACTGTTTTTT. Amino acids: CASTAQGEKLFF.